This passage covers 7 T cell receptor beta chains from one sample sequenced in a study of shared T cell receptors in the human thymus. Clones were read by immunoSEQ multiplex PCR, and TCRdb kept only the in-frame ones, dropping some. The repertoire holds over 650,000 clones, with more than 75% as singletons. This same sample was also taken into another study, of human thymus T cells.

The sample taken for sequencing was thymocytes. These receptors were taken from a boy younger than two with a congenital heart defect.

This chain connects TRBV4-3 to TRBJ2-7, with 10 positions matching TRBD2. The CDR3 totals 18 residues. The junction had 14 bases not matched to a gene; V was cut back by 4 bases and J by 2 bases. CDR1 LGHNA and CDR2 YSLEER come from the germline V gene. CDR3 sequence: CASSPNTHLAGAPYEQYF. The CDR3 DNA is TGCGCCAGCAGCCCAAACACCCACCTAGCGGGGGCTCCCTACGAGCAGTACTTC.

Worth noting for this clone: Other nucleotide sequences from this sample produce the same CDR3. The chain carries TRBV15 and TRBJ1-6, with D tentatively TRBD1 (6 bases). Germline V gives CDR1 LNHNV, CDR2 YYDKDF (reference sequence). The CDR3 loop spans 13 amino acids. The V gene lost 5 bases and the J gene lost 10 bases, with 12 bases spanning the gap. CDR3 residues: CATSVGAQSPLHF. In nucleotides, the CDR3 is TGTGCCACCAGCGTGGGGGCTCAATCACCCCTCCACTTT.

A remark on this clone: The same CDR3 arises from other DNA sequences in this sample as well. V is TRBV10-1 and J is TRBJ2-7, with no clear D. The CDR3 runs to 12 residues. V was cut by 2 bases and J by 3 bases, with 5 bases left in between. Germline CDR1 and CDR2: WNHNN and SYGVQD (reference sequence). CDR3 loop: CASSETGYEQYF. The CDR3, as DNA: TGCGCCAGCAGTGAGACTGGCTACGAGCAGTACTTC.

The chain carries TRBV11-2 and TRBJ2-2, with a tentative D call TRBD2 (5 bases). The germline gives CDR1 SGHAT, CDR2 FQNNGV. The length of the CDR3 is 14 residues. V was clipped by 1 base and J by 5 bases, with 8 bases between them. The CDR3 DNA reads as TGTGCCAGCAGCTTAGTCTCGGGAACCGGGGAGCTGTTTTTT. Protein: CASSLVSGTGELFF.

This rearrangement joins TRBV2 to TRBJ1-5, with no clear D. Trimming stripped 3 bases from V and 0 bases from J, with 9 bases between. The CDR3 is 15 amino acids. Germline CDR1 SNHLY, CDR2 FYNNEI. CDR3 residues: CASSEVADSNQPQHF. CDR3 in DNA: TGTGCCAGCAGTGAGGTGGCGGATAGCAATCAGCCCCAGCATTTT.

The genes are TRBV4-2 and TRBJ2-1; D is ambiguous. The V end was cut by 1 base, the J end by 2 bases, with 9 bases between. The CDR3 length is 15 residues. Germline-derived CDR1 and CDR2 are LGHNA and YNFKEQ. The CDR3 DNA reads TGTGCCAGCAGCCAAGGGGCTTCCACCTACAATGAGCAGTTCTTC. It encodes CASSQGASTYNEQFF.

The rearrangement links TRBV29-1 to TRBJ1-1; D uncertain. V was pared by 4 bases and J by 0 bases, with 9 bases between. Germline V gene data show CDR1 as SQVTM and CDR2 as ANQGSEA. The length of the CDR3 is 13 residues. The CDR3 is CSVAQVLNTEAFF. Written as DNA, the CDR3 is TGCAGCGTTGCCCAGGTCCTGAACACTGAAGCTTTCTTT.